This T cell receptor (beta chain) stems from a study of T cell responses to AZD1222 COVID-19 vaccine. Study-level results: Donors were chiefly white British, with a greater number of females, and clonal diversity was perhaps underestimated. Baseline testing showed seropositivity in only a handful of AZD1222 recipients.

Comment on this clone: Antigen specificity is unknown.

Method: immunoSEQ multiplex PCR; TCRdb's copy keeps in-frame clones and lacks some. The sample includes some 130,000 clones, under 90% of them seen just once. Trimming took off 4 bases at V and 0 bases at J, with 15 bases between the two ends. The CDR3 contains 16 residues. Germline V gives CDR1 SGHNT, CDR2 YYREEE (reference sequence). This receptor was taken from an adult in good health. The gene calls are TRBV5-4 and TRBJ2-3; a possible D gene is TRBD2 (6 bases). The starting material was peripheral blood, obtained on day 0 of AZD1222 vaccination. CDR3 bases: TGTGCCAGCAGCCGTAGACCGGGGACTAGCACAGATACGCAGTATTTT. Amino acid sequence: CASSRRPGTSTDTQYF.